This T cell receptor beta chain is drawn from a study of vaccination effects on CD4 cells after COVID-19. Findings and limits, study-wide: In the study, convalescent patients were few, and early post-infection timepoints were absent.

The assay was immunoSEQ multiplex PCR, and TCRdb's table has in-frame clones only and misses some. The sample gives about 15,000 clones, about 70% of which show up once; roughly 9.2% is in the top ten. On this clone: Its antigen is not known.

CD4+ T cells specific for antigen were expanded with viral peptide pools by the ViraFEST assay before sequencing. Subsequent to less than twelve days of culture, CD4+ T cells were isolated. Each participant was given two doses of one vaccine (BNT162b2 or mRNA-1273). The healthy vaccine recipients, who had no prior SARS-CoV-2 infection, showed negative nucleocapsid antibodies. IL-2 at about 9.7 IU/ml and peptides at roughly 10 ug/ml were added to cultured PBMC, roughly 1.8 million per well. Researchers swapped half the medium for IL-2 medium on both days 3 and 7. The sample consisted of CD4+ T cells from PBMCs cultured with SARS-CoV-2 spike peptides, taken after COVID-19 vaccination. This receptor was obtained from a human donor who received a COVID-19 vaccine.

CDR3 DNA: TGCGCCAGCAGCTCGAGGAGGTCGTGGGGAGCCAAAAACATTCAGTACTTC. Translating gives CASSSRRSWGAKNIQYF. The gene calls are TRBV5-1 and TRBJ2-4, with D maybe TRBD2 (5 bases). The length of the CDR3 is 17 residues. CDR1 and CDR2 from the germline V gene are SGHRS and YFSETQ. V lost 3 bases, J lost 0 bases, and 16 bases lay in between. The whole variable domain, filled in from reference TRBV5-1 and TRBJ2-4, reads KAGVTQTPRYLIKTRGQQVTLSCSPISGHRSVSWYQQTPGQGLQFLFEYFSETQRNKGNFPGRFSGRQFSNSRSEMNVSTLELGDSALYLCASSSRRSWGAKNIQYFGAGTRLSVL.